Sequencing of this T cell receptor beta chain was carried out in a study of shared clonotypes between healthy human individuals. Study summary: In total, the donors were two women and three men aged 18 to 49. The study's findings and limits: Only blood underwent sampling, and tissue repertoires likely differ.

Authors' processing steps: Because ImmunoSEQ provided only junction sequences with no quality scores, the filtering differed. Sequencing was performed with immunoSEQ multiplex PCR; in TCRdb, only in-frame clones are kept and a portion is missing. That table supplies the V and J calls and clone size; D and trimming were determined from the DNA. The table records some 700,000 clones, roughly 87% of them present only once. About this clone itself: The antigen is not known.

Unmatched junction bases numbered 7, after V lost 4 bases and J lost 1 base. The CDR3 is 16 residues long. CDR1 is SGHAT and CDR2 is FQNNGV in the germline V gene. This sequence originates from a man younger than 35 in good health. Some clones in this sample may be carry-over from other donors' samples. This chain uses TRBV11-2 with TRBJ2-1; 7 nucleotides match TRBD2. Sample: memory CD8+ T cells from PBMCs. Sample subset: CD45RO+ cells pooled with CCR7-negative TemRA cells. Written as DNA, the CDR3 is TGTGCCAGCAGCTCCGTGGGCGGGAGATCCTACAATGAGCAGTTCTTC. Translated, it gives CASSSVGGRSYNEQFF.